What follows describes a single T cell receptor (beta chain). Its recognized antigen is unknown. No much larger clonotype is one base removed from it; base qualities were not supplied. Whole blood was collected in K2EDTA tubes by collaborating institutions according to the institutions' own protocols. For TCRbeta analysis, collaborator samples were shipped as frozen whole blood, as isolated PBMCs, or as DNA extracted from either sample type. This specimen comes from a study of blood T cell repertoires in COVID-19 (dated by TCRdb to 2018 to 2020). As for the study more broadly: Samples covering the acute and convalescent phases of COVID-19 were provided by collaborators in the United States, Italy and Spain. The prospective study material was composed of cDNA or gDNA derived from T cells, B-cell-depleted T cells, or PBMCs. The dataset comprised deeply sampled blood TCRbeta repertoires from subjects exposed to, actively infected with, or recovered from COVID-19. The repertoires were released in a freely available public database meant as a resource for research on the immune response to SARS-CoV-2. The samples were drawn from two sources: the first 160 participants of the ongoing ImmuneRACE study, and over 950 subjects contributed by 6 global collaborators. Sample metadata almost always included a de-identified subject ID, COVID-19 status, age in years and sex. Where HLA class I and class II types were available, the types were taken from metadata supplied by the sample provider, not from assay-based typing.

Overall study outcomes, separate from this receptor: Clinical and demographic metadata were provided uncurated, with the amount varying by source and participant.

V and J lose 1 base and 5 bases, and a span of 14 bases separates them. From its cysteine to its phenylalanine, the CDR3 spans 15 amino acids. Of the read, only the CDR3 DNA is kept; its 45 bases are in frame from base 1. CDR1 is given as SGHVS and CDR2 as FNYEAQ, both from the germline V gene. The immunoSEQ Assay, a bias-controlled multiplex PCR, was used to amplify TCRbeta CDR3 regions from genomic DNA. The authors' pipeline ran thus. The number of nucleated cells in each sample was estimated by amplification of reference gene primers within the assay. Sequence reads were collapsed and filtered to measure the absolute abundance of every unique TCRbeta CDR3 rearrangement. For each sample, productive Simpson clonality was calculated as the square root of Simpson's diversity index across productive rearrangements. TCRdb took this table from immuneACCESS and kept in-frame rearrangements with V and J called. Such tables lack part of the clones; where checked against another copy, unresolved V genes explain under half of the gap, and the rest is unexplained. The V and J calls and clone size are taken from that table; D and trimming were inferred from the DNA. The sample table holds 50,000 to 65,000 clones, of which about 81% were seen once. Of the sample, under 25% falls within the top ten clones.

This sequence was found in a woman aged 55-75 years with acute or convalescent COVID-19. The source material was peripheral blood. The sequence joins TRBV7-6 to TRBJ1-1; the D gene cannot be resolved reliably. The CDR3 sequence is CASSLGSTGNTEAFF. In nucleotide form, the sequence is TGTGCCAGCAGCTTAGGTTCGACGGGGAATACTGAAGCTTTCTTT.